The sequence of this TCR beta chain was determined in a study of cytomegalovirus exposure and HLA in healthy donors. V shed 6 bases, J shed 8 bases, and the junction held 13 bases outside the gene matches. Per germline, CDR1 MNHEY and CDR2 SVGAGI. The CDR3 is made up of 15 amino acids. Study findings and constraints: What a later analysis reportedly showed was that an Asian-associated ancestry cluster had fewer N-insertions than the roughly 720-donor mean.

Researchers ran the PCR with 60 Vbeta and 13 Jbeta primers. Data came from immunoSEQ multiplex PCR; TCRdb stores just in-frame clones and leaves some out. Of tens of thousands of clones listed, roughly 63% are singletons. Note on this clone: Its antigen is currently unknown.

This receptor was obtained from a man between 50 and 59 years old in good health and CMV-seronegative. The gene calls are TRBV6-5 and TRBJ1-2; 9 positions agree with TRBD1. Sequenced sample: PBMCs. The CDR3 DNA follows: TGTGCCAGCAGCCCCTCCGGGACAGGGTCGAAAGGCTACACCTTC. This sequence encodes CASSPSGTGSKGYTF.